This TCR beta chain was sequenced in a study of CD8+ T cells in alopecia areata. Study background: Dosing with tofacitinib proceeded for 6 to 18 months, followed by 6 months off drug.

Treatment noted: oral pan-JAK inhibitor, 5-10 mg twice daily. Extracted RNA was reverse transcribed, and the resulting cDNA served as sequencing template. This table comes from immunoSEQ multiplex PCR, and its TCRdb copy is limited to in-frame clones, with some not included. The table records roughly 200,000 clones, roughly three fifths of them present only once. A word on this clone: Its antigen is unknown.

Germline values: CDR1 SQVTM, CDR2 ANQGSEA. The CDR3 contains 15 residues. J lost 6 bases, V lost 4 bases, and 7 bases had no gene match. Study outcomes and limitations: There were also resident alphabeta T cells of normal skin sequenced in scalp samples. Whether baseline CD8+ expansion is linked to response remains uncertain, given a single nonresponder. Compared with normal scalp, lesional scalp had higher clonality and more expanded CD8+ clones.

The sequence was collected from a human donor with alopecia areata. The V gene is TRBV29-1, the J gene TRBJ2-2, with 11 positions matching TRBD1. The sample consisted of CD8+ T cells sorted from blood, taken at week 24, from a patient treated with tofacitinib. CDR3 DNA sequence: TGCAGCGTTGTTTCCCGGACAGGGGGCTCCGGGGAGCTGTTTTTT. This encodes CSVVSRTGGSGELFF.